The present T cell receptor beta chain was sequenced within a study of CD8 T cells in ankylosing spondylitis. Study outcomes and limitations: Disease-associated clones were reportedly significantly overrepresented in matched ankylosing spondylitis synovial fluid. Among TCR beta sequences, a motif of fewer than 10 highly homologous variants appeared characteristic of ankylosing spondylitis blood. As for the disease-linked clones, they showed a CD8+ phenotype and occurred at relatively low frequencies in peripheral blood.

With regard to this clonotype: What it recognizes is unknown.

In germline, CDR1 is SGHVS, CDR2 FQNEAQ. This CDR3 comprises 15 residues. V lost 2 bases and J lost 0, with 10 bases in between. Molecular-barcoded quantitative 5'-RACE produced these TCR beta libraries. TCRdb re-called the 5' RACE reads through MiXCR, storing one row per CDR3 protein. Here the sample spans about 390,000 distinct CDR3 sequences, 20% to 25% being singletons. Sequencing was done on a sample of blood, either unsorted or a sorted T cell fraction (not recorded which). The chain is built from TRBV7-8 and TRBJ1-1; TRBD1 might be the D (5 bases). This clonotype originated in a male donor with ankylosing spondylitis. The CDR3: CASSLRARVNTEAFF. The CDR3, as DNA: TGTGCCAGCAGCTTAAGGGCCAGGGTGAACACTGAAGCTTTCTTT.